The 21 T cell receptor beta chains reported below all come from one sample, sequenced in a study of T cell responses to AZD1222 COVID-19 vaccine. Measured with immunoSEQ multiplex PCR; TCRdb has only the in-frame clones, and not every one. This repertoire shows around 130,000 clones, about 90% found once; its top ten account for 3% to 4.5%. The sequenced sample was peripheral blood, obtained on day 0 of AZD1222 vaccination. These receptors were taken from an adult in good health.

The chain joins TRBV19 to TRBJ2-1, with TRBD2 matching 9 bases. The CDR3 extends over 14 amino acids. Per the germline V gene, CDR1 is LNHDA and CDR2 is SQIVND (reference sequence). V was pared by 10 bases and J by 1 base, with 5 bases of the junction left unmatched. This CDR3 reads CATSSGRSYNEQFF. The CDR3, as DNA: TGTGCCACAAGTAGCGGGAGATCCTACAATGAGCAGTTCTTC.

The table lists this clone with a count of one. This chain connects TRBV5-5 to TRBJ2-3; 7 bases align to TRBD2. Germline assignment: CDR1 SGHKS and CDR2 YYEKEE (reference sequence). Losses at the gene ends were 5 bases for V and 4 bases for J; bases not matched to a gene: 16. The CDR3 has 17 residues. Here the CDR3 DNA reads TGTGCCAGCAGAAACCCAGGAGGACTAGGGGAAGCAGATACGCAGTATTTT. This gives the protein CASRNPGGLGEADTQYF.

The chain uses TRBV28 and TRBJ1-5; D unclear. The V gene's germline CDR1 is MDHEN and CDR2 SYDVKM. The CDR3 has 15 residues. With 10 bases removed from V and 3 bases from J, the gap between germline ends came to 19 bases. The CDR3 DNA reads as TGTGCCATCCTTCGGGCCGACCCTGTCAATCAGCCCCAGCATTTT. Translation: CAILRADPVNQPQHF.

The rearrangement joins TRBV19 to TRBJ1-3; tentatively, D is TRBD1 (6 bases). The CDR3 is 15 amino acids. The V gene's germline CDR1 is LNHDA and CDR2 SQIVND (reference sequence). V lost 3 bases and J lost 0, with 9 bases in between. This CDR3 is CASSMDRFSGNTIYF. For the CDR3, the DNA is TGTGCCAGTAGTATGGACAGATTCTCTGGAAACACCATATATTTT.

The chain's CDR3 is CAWKVGWDTQYF. The CDR3 region has the DNA TGTGCCTGGAAAGTGGGGTGGGATACGCAGTATTTT. The chain carries TRBV30 and TRBJ2-3; D not resolved. V was pared by 4 bases and J by 6 bases, with 11 bases between. CDR3 length: 12 residues. The germline V gene has CDR1 GTSNPN and CDR2 SVGIG (reference sequence).

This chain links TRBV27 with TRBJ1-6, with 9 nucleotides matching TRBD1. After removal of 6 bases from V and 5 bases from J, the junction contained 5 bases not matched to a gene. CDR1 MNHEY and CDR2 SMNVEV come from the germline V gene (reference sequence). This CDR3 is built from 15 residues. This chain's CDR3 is CASRGDRGNNSPLHF. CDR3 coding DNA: TGTGCCAGCAGGGGTGACAGGGGGAATAATTCACCCCTCCACTTT.

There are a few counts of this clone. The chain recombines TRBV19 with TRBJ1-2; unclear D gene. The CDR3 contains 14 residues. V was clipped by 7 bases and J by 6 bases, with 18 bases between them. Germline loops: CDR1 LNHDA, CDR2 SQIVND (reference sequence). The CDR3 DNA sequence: TGTGCCAGTACTAATCAGAGGATTTCGGATGGCTACACCTTC. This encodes CASTNQRISDGYTF.

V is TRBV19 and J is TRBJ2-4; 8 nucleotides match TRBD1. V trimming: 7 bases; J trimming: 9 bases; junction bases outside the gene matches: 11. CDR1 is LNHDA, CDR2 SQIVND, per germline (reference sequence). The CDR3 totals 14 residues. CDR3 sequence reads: CASTTGQGGVIQYF. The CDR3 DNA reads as TGTGCCAGTACCACTGGACAGGGTGGGGTCATTCAGTACTTC. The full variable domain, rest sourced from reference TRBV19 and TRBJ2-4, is DGGITQSPKYLFRKEGQNVTLSCEQNLNHDAMYWYRQDPGQGLRLIYYSQIVNDFQKGDIAEGYSVSREKKESFPLTVTSAQKNPTAFYLCASTTGQGGVIQYFGAGTRLSVL.

CDR3 loop: CASSRDGIYEQYF. The CDR3 region has the DNA TGTGCCAGCAGCCGGGACGGGATCTACGAGCAGTACTTC. The rearrangement links TRBV12-3 or TRBV12-4 to TRBJ2-7; D may be TRBD1 or TRBD2 (5 bases each). The CDR3 has 13 residues. Trimming pared 6 bases from V and 3 bases from J, leaving 12 bases between.

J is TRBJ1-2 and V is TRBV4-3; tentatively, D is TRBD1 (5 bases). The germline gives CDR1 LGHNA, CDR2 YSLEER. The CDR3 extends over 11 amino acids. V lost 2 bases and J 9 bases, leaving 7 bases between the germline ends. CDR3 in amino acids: CASSQQGSYTF. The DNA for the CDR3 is TGCGCCAGCAGCCAACAGGGCAGCTACACCTTC.

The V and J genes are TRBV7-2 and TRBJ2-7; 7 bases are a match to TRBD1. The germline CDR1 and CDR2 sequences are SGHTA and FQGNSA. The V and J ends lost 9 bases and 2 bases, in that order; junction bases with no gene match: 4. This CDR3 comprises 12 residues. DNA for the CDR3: TGTGCCAGTGCGACAGGGACCTACGAGCAGTACTTC. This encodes CASATGTYEQYF.

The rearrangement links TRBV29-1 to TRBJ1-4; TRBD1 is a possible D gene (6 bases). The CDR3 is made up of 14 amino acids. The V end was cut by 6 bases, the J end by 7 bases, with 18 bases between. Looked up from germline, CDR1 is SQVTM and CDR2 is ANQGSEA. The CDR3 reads CSVRLQGSSEKLFF. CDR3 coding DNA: TGCAGCGTCCGCCTACAGGGATCAAGTGAAAAACTGTTTTTT. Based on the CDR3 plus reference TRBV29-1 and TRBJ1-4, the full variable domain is SAVISQKPSRDICQRGTSLTIQCQVDSQVTMMFWYRQQPGQSLTLIATANQGSEATYESGFVIDKFPISRPNLTFSTLTVSNMSPEDSSIYLCSVRLQGSSEKLFFGSGTQLSVL.

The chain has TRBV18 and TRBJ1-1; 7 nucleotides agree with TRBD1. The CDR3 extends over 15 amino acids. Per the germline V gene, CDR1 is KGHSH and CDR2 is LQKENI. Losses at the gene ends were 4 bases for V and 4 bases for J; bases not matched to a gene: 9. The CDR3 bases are TGTGCCAGCTCACAATCAGGGGGTTCCAGCACTGAAGCTTTCTTT. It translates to CASSQSGGSSTEAFF.

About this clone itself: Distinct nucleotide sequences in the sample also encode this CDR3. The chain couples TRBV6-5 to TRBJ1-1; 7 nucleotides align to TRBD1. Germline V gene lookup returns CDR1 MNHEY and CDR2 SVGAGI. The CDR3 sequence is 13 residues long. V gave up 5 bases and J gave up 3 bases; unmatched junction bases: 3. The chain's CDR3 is CASSRQGDTEAFF. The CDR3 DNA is TGTGCCAGCAGTCGTCAGGGGGACACTGAAGCTTTCTTT.

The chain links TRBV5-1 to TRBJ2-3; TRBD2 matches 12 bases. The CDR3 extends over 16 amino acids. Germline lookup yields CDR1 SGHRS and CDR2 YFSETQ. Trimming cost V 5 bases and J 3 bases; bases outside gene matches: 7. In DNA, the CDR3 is TGCGCCAGCAGATCTGGACTAGCGGGATTTACAGATACGCAGTATTTT. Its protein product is CASRSGLAGFTDTQYF.

CDR3 coding DNA: TGTGCCAGCAGTTCCCCCAGCGGGAGCCCAGATACGCAGTATTTT. Its translation is CASSSPSGSPDTQYF. The J gene is TRBJ2-3, the V gene TRBV27; TRBD2 matches 8 bases. Germline V gene lookup returns CDR1 MNHEY and CDR2 SMNVEV (reference sequence). CDR3 length: 15 residues. J gave up 4 bases and V 4 bases, and 7 bases lay outside the gene matches.

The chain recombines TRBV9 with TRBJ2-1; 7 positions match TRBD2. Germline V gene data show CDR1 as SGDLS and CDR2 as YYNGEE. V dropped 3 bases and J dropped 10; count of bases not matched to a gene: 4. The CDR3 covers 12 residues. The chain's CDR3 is CASSGSLAEQFF. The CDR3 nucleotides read TGTGCCAGCAGCGGGTCACTAGCGGAGCAGTTCTTC.

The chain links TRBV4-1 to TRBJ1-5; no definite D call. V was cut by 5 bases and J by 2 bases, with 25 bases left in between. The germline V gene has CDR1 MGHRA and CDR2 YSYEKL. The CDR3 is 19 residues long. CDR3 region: CASSSNFDTVVGRNQPQHF. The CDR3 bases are TGCGCCAGCAGCTCAAATTTCGACACGGTGGTGGGCCGCAATCAGCCCCAGCATTTT.

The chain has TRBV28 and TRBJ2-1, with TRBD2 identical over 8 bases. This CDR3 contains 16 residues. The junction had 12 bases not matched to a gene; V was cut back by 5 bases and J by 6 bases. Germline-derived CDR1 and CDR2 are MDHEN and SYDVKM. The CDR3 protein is CASSTPSGQKGNEQFF. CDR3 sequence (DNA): TGTGCCAGCAGTACACCTAGCGGGCAAAAGGGCAATGAGCAGTTCTTC.

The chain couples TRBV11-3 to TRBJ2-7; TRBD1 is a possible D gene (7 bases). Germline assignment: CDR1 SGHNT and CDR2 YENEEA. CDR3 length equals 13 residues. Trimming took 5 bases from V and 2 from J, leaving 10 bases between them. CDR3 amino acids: CASSGGTAYEQYF. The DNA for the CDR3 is TGTGCCAGCAGCGGCGGGACAGCCTACGAGCAGTACTTC.

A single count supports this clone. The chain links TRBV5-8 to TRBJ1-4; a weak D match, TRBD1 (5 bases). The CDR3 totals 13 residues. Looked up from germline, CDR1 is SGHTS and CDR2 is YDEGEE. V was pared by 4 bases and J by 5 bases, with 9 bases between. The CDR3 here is CASSKDTNEKLFF. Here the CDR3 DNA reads TGTGCCAGCAGCAAGGACACCAATGAAAAACTGTTTTTT.